This is a list of T cell receptor beta chains from one sample in a study of T-cell memory formation after mild COVID-19. TCRdb re-derived calls from the 5' RACE reads in MiXCR, one entry per CDR3 protein. The repertoire holds roughly 580,000 distinct CDR3 sequences, with 18% as singletons. The sample consisted of PBMCs or a T cell subset sorted from them (not recorded which). Source of these receptors: an adult woman who had mild COVID-19 (a few samples of this study predate the infection). Cell type and time point are not known. Each CDR3 is given with its conserved first and last residue. The order of the fields is clone size, J gene, V gene, D gene, CDR3 length, CDR3 protein, CDR3 DNA. A D gene is named only where the DNA matches it firmly. Expanded clones are given a class, and other clones once, few, many or no size at all.

clone size: few; J gene: TRBJ2-3; V gene: TRBV29-1; D gene: TRBD1; CDR3 length: 14; CDR3 protein: CSVETGGLGYTQYF; CDR3 DNA: TGCAGCGTTGAGACAGGGGGTCTGGGATATACGCAGTATTTT
clone size: many; J gene: TRBJ2-1; V gene: TRBV7-3; D gene: .; CDR3 length: 16; CDR3 protein: CASSSEADSSYNEQFF; CDR3 DNA: TGTGCCAGCAGCTCCGAAGCGGACAGCTCCTACAATGAGCAGTTCTTC
clone size: few; J gene: TRBJ2-3; V gene: TRBV5-1; D gene: .; CDR3 length: 14; CDR3 protein: CASSIGGETDTQYF; CDR3 DNA: TGCGCCAGCAGCATAGGTGGGGAAACAGATACGCAGTATTTT
clone size: few; J gene: TRBJ2-7; V gene: TRBV5-1; D gene: TRBD1; CDR3 length: 15; CDR3 protein: CASSFTGTGLYEQYF; CDR3 DNA: TGCGCCAGCAGCTTTACCGGGACAGGGCTCTACGAGCAGTACTTC
clone size: .; J gene: TRBJ2-7; V gene: TRBV7-7; D gene: TRBD1; CDR3 length: 15; CDR3 protein: CASSLATGMTYEQYF; CDR3 DNA: TGTGCCAGCAGCTTAGCGACAGGGATGACCTACGAGCAGTACTTC
clone size: many; J gene: TRBJ2-1; V gene: TRBV7-9; D gene: .; CDR3 length: 14; CDR3 protein: CASSRRPWGGEQFF; CDR3 DNA: TGTGCCAGCAGCCGCCGACCTTGGGGGGGCGAGCAGTTCTTC
clone size: .; J gene: TRBJ2-3; V gene: TRBV10-3; D gene: .; CDR3 length: 16; CDR3 protein: CAISEGAGGATDTQYF; CDR3 DNA: TGTGCCATCAGTGAGGGAGCCGGGGGCGCAACAGATACGCAGTATTTT
clone size: .; J gene: TRBJ2-7; V gene: TRBV6-2/TRBV6-3; D gene: TRBD2; CDR3 length: 16; CDR3 protein: CASSYSGGSLSYEQYF; CDR3 DNA: TGTGCCAGCAGTTACAGTGGCGGGAGCCTCTCCTACGAGCAGTACTTC
clone size: few; J gene: TRBJ2-3; V gene: TRBV5-1; D gene: TRBD2; CDR3 length: 16; CDR3 protein: CASSPTIAGATDTQYF; CDR3 DNA: TGCGCCAGCAGTCCGACCATAGCGGGGGCGACAGATACGCAGTATTTT
clone size: .; J gene: TRBJ2-2; V gene: TRBV4-1; D gene: .; CDR3 length: 15; CDR3 protein: CASSQHPLYTGELFF; CDR3 DNA: TGCGCCAGCAGCCAACACCCATTGTACACCGGGGAGCTGTTTTTT
clone size: .; J gene: TRBJ2-6; V gene: TRBV6-8; D gene: TRBD2; CDR3 length: 19; CDR3 protein: CASSPVTSGLVTGANVLTF; CDR3 DNA: TGTGCCAGCAGTCCAGTGACTAGCGGGCTGGTCACTGGGGCCAACGTCCTGACTTTC
clone size: .; J gene: TRBJ2-5; V gene: TRBV21-1; D gene: .; CDR3 length: 16; CDR3 protein: CASSNFQGSFQETQYF; CDR3 DNA: TGTGCCAGCAGCAATTTCCAGGGCTCCTTCCAAGAGACCCAGTACTTC
clone size: .; J gene: TRBJ2-7; V gene: TRBV2; D gene: .; CDR3 length: 14; CDR3 protein: CASSAQGLLDEQYF; CDR3 DNA: TGTGCCAGCAGTGCCCAGGGGCTCCTGGACGAGCAGTACTTC
clone size: few; J gene: TRBJ2-5; V gene: TRBV10-3; D gene: TRBD1; CDR3 length: 16; CDR3 protein: CAISSLRTDREETQYF; CDR3 DNA: TGTGCCATCAGTTCCCTACGAACTGACAGGGAAGAGACCCAGTACTTC
clone size: once; J gene: TRBJ1-1; V gene: TRBV13; D gene: .; CDR3 length: 12; CDR3 protein: CASSFGGDGAFF; CDR3 DNA: TGTGCCAGCAGCTTTGGCGGGGATGGAGCTTTCTTT
clone size: .; J gene: TRBJ2-5; V gene: TRBV7-2; D gene: .; CDR3 length: 15; CDR3 protein: CASSLRNIPGETQYF; CDR3 DNA: TGTGCCAGCAGCTTAAGGAATATACCCGGAGAGACCCAGTACTTC
clone size: many; J gene: TRBJ2-7; V gene: TRBV10-3; D gene: .; CDR3 length: 11; CDR3 protein: CAISDLNEQYF; CDR3 DNA: TGTGCCATCAGTGACTTGAACGAGCAGTACTTC
clone size: .; J gene: TRBJ1-1; V gene: TRBV24-1; D gene: TRBD1; CDR3 length: 13; CDR3 protein: CATTGGMNTEAFF; CDR3 DNA: TGTGCCACCACAGGGGGCATGAACACTGAAGCTTTCTTT
clone size: few; J gene: TRBJ1-5; V gene: TRBV5-4; D gene: .; CDR3 length: 14; CDR3 protein: CASSLGPALQPQHF; CDR3 DNA: TGTGCCAGCAGCCTTGGGCCAGCCCTTCAGCCCCAGCATTTT
clone size: few; J gene: TRBJ2-4; V gene: TRBV12-3/TRBV12-4; D gene: TRBD2; CDR3 length: 16; CDR3 protein: CASSLSGGASKNIQYF; CDR3 DNA: TGTGCCAGCAGCCTTAGCGGGGGGGCGTCCAAAAACATTCAGTACTTC
clone size: once; J gene: TRBJ2-3; V gene: TRBV20-1; D gene: TRBD2; CDR3 length: 16; CDR3 protein: CSARVGRASRTDTQYF; CDR3 DNA: TGCAGTGCTAGAGTGGGGAGGGCTAGCCGAACAGATACGCAGTATTTT
clone size: few; J gene: TRBJ2-1; V gene: TRBV4-3; D gene: TRBD2; CDR3 length: 18; CDR3 protein: CASSQDRGPSGVYNEQFF; CDR3 DNA: TGCGCCAGCAGCCAAGATAGGGGCCCTAGCGGAGTCTACAATGAGCAGTTCTTC
clone size: few; J gene: TRBJ2-3; V gene: TRBV5-6; D gene: TRBD1; CDR3 length: 22; CDR3 protein: CASSPVAFGSGTGRGATGTQYF; CDR3 DNA: TGTGCCAGCAGCCCGGTGGCATTTGGTTCCGGGACAGGGAGAGGGGCCACAGGTACGCAGTATTTT
clone size: few; J gene: TRBJ2-7; V gene: TRBV5-1; D gene: TRBD1; CDR3 length: 15; CDR3 protein: CASRVPGQGADEQYF; CDR3 DNA: TGCGCCAGCAGAGTCCCAGGACAGGGTGCCGACGAGCAGTACTTC
clone size: many; J gene: TRBJ2-3; V gene: TRBV3-1; D gene: .; CDR3 length: 15; CDR3 protein: CASSQGWGPTDTQYF; CDR3 DNA: TGTGCCAGCAGCCAAGGGTGGGGGCCCACAGATACGCAGTATTTT
clone size: .; J gene: TRBJ2-1; V gene: TRBV6-2/TRBV6-3; D gene: .; CDR3 length: 16; CDR3 protein: CASSVLGGPKGDEQFF; CDR3 DNA: TGTGCCAGCAGTGTACTCGGGGGACCGAAGGGGGATGAGCAGTTCTTC
clone size: .; J gene: TRBJ1-1; V gene: TRBV4-3; D gene: .; CDR3 length: 18; CDR3 protein: CASSQERGSLLKNTEAFF; CDR3 DNA: TGCGCCAGCAGCCAAGAAAGGGGCAGCCTTTTAAAGAACACTGAAGCTTTCTTT
clone size: .; J gene: TRBJ1-6; V gene: TRBV30; D gene: TRBD1; CDR3 length: 13; CDR3 protein: CAWSRTGSSPLHF; CDR3 DNA: TGTGCCTGGAGTCGGACAGGGTCTTCACCCCTCCACTTT
clone size: .; J gene: TRBJ2-3; V gene: TRBV12-3/TRBV12-4; D gene: TRBD2; CDR3 length: 14; CDR3 protein: CASSPVGGGDTQYF; CDR3 DNA: TGTGCCAGCAGTCCTGTGGGCGGGGGGGATACGCAGTATTTT
clone size: .; J gene: TRBJ2-6; V gene: TRBV29-1; D gene: .; CDR3 length: 14; CDR3 protein: CSVAFSSGANVLTF; CDR3 DNA: TGCAGCGTAGCGTTTAGCTCTGGGGCCAACGTCCTGACTTTC
clone size: .; J gene: TRBJ2-7; V gene: TRBV3-1; D gene: .; CDR3 length: 14; CDR3 protein: CASSPRRGTYEQYF; CDR3 DNA: TGTGCCAGCAGCCCACGCCGGGGTACCTACGAGCAGTACTTC
clone size: few; J gene: TRBJ1-2; V gene: TRBV7-9; D gene: TRBD1; CDR3 length: 14; CDR3 protein: CASSQRDRAYGYTF; CDR3 DNA: TGTGCCAGCAGCCAACGGGACAGGGCCTATGGCTACACCTTC
clone size: many; J gene: TRBJ1-1; V gene: TRBV5-4; D gene: .; CDR3 length: 14; CDR3 protein: CASSWMGREAEAFF; CDR3 DNA: TGTGCCAGCAGCTGGATGGGACGTGAGGCAGAAGCTTTCTTT
clone size: few; J gene: TRBJ1-6; V gene: TRBV2; D gene: .; CDR3 length: 15; CDR3 protein: CASSEGGPNNSPLHF; CDR3 DNA: TGTGCCAGCAGTGAAGGGGGTCCAAATAATTCACCCCTCCACTTT
clone size: .; J gene: TRBJ2-2; V gene: TRBV5-4; D gene: .; CDR3 length: 15; CDR3 protein: CASSLANTIGGELFF; CDR3 DNA: TGTGCCAGCAGCTTGGCCAACACAATAGGAGGGGAGCTGTTTTTT
clone size: .; J gene: TRBJ2-3; V gene: TRBV12-3/TRBV12-4; D gene: TRBD2; CDR3 length: 15; CDR3 protein: CASRGTSGGRDTQYF; CDR3 DNA: TGTGCCAGCAGGGGTACTAGCGGGGGGCGTGATACGCAGTATTTT
clone size: .; J gene: TRBJ2-7; V gene: TRBV20-1; D gene: .; CDR3 length: 20; CDR3 protein: CSAREEYRDIWLDRTHEQYF; CDR3 DNA: TGCAGTGCTAGAGAGGAATACCGGGACATTTGGTTGGACCGGACCCACGAGCAGTACTTC
clone size: .; J gene: TRBJ2-7; V gene: TRBV6-5; D gene: TRBD1; CDR3 length: 14; CDR3 protein: CASSYGLTGAEQYF; CDR3 DNA: TGTGCCAGCAGTTATGGATTGACAGGGGCCGAGCAGTACTTC
clone size: .; J gene: TRBJ1-5; V gene: TRBV7-2; D gene: .; CDR3 length: 14; CDR3 protein: CASSFWGSNQPQHF; CDR3 DNA: TGTGCCAGCAGCTTTTGGGGAAGCAATCAGCCCCAGCATTTT
clone size: .; J gene: TRBJ2-5; V gene: TRBV6-6; D gene: TRBD1; CDR3 length: 15; CDR3 protein: CASRFGTAQQETQYF; CDR3 DNA: TGTGCCAGCCGGTTCGGGACAGCTCAACAAGAGACCCAGTACTTC
clone size: few; J gene: TRBJ1-2; V gene: TRBV6-5; D gene: TRBD1; CDR3 length: 13; CDR3 protein: CASSFDRDYGYTF; CDR3 DNA: TGTGCCAGCAGCTTCGACAGGGACTATGGCTACACCTTC
clone size: few; J gene: TRBJ2-5; V gene: TRBV3-1; D gene: TRBD2; CDR3 length: 14; CDR3 protein: CASSQGLAGSSQYF; CDR3 DNA: TGTGCCAGCAGCCAAGGACTAGCGGGATCGTCCCAGTACTTC
clone size: .; J gene: TRBJ2-5; V gene: TRBV6-5; D gene: TRBD2; CDR3 length: 19; CDR3 protein: CASSYSKSGGAITEETQYF; CDR3 DNA: TGTGCCAGCAGTTACTCGAAAAGCGGGGGGGCAATTACCGAAGAGACCCAGTACTTC
clone size: many; J gene: TRBJ1-1; V gene: TRBV5-1; D gene: .; CDR3 length: 13; CDR3 protein: CASRQQGNTEAFF; CDR3 DNA: TGCGCCAGCAGACAACAGGGGAACACTGAAGCTTTCTTT
clone size: .; J gene: TRBJ2-2; V gene: TRBV14; D gene: .; CDR3 length: 16; CDR3 protein: CASSQERLRNTGELFF; CDR3 DNA: TGTGCCAGCAGCCAAGAGAGGTTGCGGAACACCGGGGAGCTGTTTTTT
clone size: few; J gene: TRBJ1-2; V gene: TRBV20-1; D gene: .; CDR3 length: 13; CDR3 protein: CSASLDGSQGYTF; CDR3 DNA: TGCAGTGCTAGTTTGGACGGGTCGCAGGGCTACACCTTC
clone size: .; J gene: TRBJ2-5; V gene: TRBV9; D gene: .; CDR3 length: 13; CDR3 protein: CASSVEGGETQYF; CDR3 DNA: TGTGCCAGCAGCGTAGAGGGGGGAGAGACCCAGTACTTC
clone size: .; J gene: TRBJ2-7; V gene: TRBV11-2; D gene: .; CDR3 length: 14; CDR3 protein: CASSLDRYPYEQYF; CDR3 DNA: TGTGCCAGCAGCTTGGACAGATATCCCTACGAGCAGTACTTC
clone size: few; J gene: TRBJ2-7; V gene: TRBV29-1; D gene: .; CDR3 length: 12; CDR3 protein: CSVEDPAYEQYF; CDR3 DNA: TGCAGCGTTGAAGACCCAGCCTACGAGCAGTACTTC
clone size: few; J gene: TRBJ2-5; V gene: TRBV20-1; D gene: TRBD2; CDR3 length: 16; CDR3 protein: CSAVTSGRFRSETQYF; CDR3 DNA: TGCAGTGCCGTGACTAGCGGGAGGTTTAGGAGCGAGACCCAGTACTTC